The clone carrying this T cell receptor beta chain was detected a few times. With 5 bases removed from V and 4 bases from J, the gap between germline ends came to 12 bases. CDR1 and CDR2 (germline): SGHTA, FQGNSA. The CDR3 is 14 residues long. This sample stems from a study of patients and donors after allogeneic stem cell transplantation. A single record per CDR3 protein comes from TCRdb applying MiXCR to the RT-PCR reads. This table holds approximately 140,000 distinct CDR3 sequences, about a third found once. The chain is built from TRBV7-2 and TRBJ1-3; D gene unclear. The origin of this receptor is a human donor who was either an allogeneic HSCT recipient or a stem cell or donor lymphocyte infusion donor (not recorded which). It is not recorded whose cells these are; they may come from a transplant donor. Sequencing was done on a sample of blood, either unsorted or a sorted T cell fraction (not recorded which). The CDR3 loop reads CASSQPQSGNTIYF. In nucleotides, the CDR3 is TGTGCCAGCAGCCAACCACAATCGGGAAACACCATATATTTT.